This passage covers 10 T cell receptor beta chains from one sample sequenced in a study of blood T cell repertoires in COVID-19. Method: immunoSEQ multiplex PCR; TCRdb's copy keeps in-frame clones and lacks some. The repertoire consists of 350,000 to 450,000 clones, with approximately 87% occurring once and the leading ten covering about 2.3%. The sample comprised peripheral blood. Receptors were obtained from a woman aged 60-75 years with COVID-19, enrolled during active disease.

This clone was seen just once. This CDR3 is CATSAASGGLDTQYF. The DNA for the CDR3 is TGTGCCACCAGTGCGGCCTCGGGGGGTTTAGATACGCAGTATTTT. This chain connects TRBV24-1 to TRBJ2-3; the match to TRBD2 covers 7 bases. This CDR3 has 15 residues. V lost 5 bases and J lost 5; bases outside the gene matches: 9. Germline CDR1 KGHDR, CDR2 SFDVKD.

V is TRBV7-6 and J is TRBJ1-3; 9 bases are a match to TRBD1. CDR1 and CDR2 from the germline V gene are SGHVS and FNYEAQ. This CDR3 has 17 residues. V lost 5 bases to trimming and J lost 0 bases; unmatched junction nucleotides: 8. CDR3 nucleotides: TGTGCCAGCAGCCCGTTTCCGGGACAGGGCTCTGGAAACACCATATATTTT. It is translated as CASSPFPGQGSGNTIYF.

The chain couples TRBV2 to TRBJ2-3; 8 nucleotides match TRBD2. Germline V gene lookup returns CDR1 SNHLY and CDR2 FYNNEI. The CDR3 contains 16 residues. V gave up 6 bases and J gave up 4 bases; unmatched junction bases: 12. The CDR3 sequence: CASRPNGLAVADTQYF. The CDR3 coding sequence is TGTGCCAGCAGACCGAACGGACTAGCCGTCGCAGATACGCAGTATTTT.

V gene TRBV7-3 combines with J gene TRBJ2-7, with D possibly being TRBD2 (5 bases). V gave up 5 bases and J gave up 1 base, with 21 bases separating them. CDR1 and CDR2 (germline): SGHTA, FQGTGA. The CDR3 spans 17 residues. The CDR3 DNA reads TGTGCCAGCAGCGGAAGGAAGGGAGTCTTCCGATCCTACGAGCAGTACTTC. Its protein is CASSGRKGVFRSYEQYF. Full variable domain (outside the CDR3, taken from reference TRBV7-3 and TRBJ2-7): GAGVSQTPSNKVTEKGKYVELRCDPISGHTALYWYRQSLGQGPEFLIYFQGTGAADDSGLPNDRFFAVRPEGSVSTLKIQRTERGDSAVYLCASSGRKGVFRSYEQYFGPGTRLTVT.

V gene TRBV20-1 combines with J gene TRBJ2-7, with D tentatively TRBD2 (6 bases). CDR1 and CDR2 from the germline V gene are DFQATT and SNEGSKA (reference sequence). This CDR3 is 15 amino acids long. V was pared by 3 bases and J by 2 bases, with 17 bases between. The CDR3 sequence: CSASGRGGTAYEQYF. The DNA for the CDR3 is TGCAGTGCTAGTGGACGCGGCGGGACGGCCTACGAGCAGTACTTC.

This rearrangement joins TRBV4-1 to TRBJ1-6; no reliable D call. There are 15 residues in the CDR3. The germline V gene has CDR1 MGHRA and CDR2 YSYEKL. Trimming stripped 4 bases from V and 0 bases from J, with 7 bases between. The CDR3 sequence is CASSPAGSYNSPLHF. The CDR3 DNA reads TGCGCCAGCAGCCCGGCGGGCTCCTATAATTCACCCCTCCACTTT.

The CDR3 nucleotides read TGTGCCAGCTCCCGGGAGCAGGCCTACGAGCAGTACTTC. Protein sequence: CASSREQAYEQYF. The chain employs TRBV6-5 and TRBJ2-7, with a possible D match to TRBD2 (6 bases). Trimming took off 8 bases at V and 2 bases at J, with 13 bases between the two ends. Germline assignment: CDR1 MNHEY and CDR2 SVGAGI. This CDR3 is 13 amino acids long.

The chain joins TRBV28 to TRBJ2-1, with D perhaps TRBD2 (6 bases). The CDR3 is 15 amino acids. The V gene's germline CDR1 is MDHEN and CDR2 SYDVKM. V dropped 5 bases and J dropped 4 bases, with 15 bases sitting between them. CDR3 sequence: CASSLRDGPYNEQFF. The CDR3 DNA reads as TGTGCCAGCAGTCTGCGGGACGGACCTTACAATGAGCAGTTCTTC.

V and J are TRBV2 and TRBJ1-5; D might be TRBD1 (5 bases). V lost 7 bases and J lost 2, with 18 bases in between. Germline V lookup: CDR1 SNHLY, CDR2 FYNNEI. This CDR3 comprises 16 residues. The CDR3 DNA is TGTGCCAGCACTGGTTGGGGGGTCGGGGGCAATCAGCCCCAGCATTTT. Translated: CASTGWGVGGNQPQHF.

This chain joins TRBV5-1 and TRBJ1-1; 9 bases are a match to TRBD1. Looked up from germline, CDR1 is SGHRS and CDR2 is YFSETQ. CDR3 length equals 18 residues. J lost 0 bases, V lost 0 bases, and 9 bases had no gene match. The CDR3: CASSLGAGQGRMNTEAFF. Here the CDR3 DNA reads TGCGCCAGCAGCTTGGGGGCGGGACAGGGAAGGATGAACACTGAAGCTTTCTTT.